One and the same sample provided the 16 T cell receptor beta chains below, sequenced in a study of shared clonotypes between healthy human individuals. TCRdb keeps only in-frame clones here, not all; method: immunoSEQ multiplex PCR. Of about 2 million clones listed, roughly 94% are singletons. The material sequenced was naive CD4+ T cells sorted from blood. Subset denoted: CD45RA+ positively selected. Receptors were obtained from a man aged 18 to 30 in good health.

V usage is TRBV6-4 and J usage is TRBJ1-1; D uncertain. This CDR3 contains 14 residues. With 7 bases removed from V and 0 bases from J, the gap between germline ends came to 12 bases. From germline, CDR1 is MRHNA and CDR2 SNTAGT. This CDR3 reads CASKPTAMNTEAFF. In nucleotides, the CDR3 is TGTGCCAGCAAGCCTACAGCAATGAACACTGAAGCTTTCTTT.

This chain joins TRBV4-3 and TRBJ1-4; weak D call: TRBD1 (5 bases). V was cut by 1 base and J by 3 bases, with 12 bases left in between. In germline, CDR1 is LGHNA, CDR2 YSLEER. The CDR3 totals 16 residues. The CDR3 protein is CASSQGGRPSNEKLFF. In DNA form, the CDR3 reads TGCGCCAGCAGCCAAGGGGGGAGACCATCTAATGAAAAACTGTTTTTT.

The chain has TRBV2 and TRBJ2-5; 7 bases line up with TRBD1. The trim removed 3 bases at V and 10 bases at J, leaving 5 bases unmatched. The CDR3 extends over 12 amino acids. In germline, CDR1 is SNHLY, CDR2 FYNNEI. CDR3 nucleotides: TGTGCCAGCAGTGAGAACAGGGGAAACCAGTACTTC. Amino acids: CASSENRGNQYF.

This rearrangement joins TRBV4-2 to TRBJ2-7; TRBD1 agrees at 9 bases. Germline CDR1 is LGHNA and CDR2 is YNFKEQ. V lost 3 bases, J lost 0 bases, and 9 bases stayed unmatched. The CDR3 totals 17 residues. CDR3 bases: TGTGCCAGCAGCCAGAGGATTACAGGGGGCCTCTCCTACGAGCAGTACTTC. This translates into CASSQRITGGLSYEQYF.

CDR3 residues: CASSVRRAGNQPQHF. For the CDR3, the DNA is TGTGCCAGCAGTGTCCGGCGGGCGGGCAATCAGCCCCAGCATTTT. The chain has TRBV6-1 and TRBJ1-5; D not certain. V dropped 4 bases and J dropped 2 bases, with 12 bases sitting between them. Germline V lookup: CDR1 MNHNS, CDR2 SASEGT. This CDR3 comprises 15 residues.

The chain uses TRBV6-1 and TRBJ1-1; 11 bases align to TRBD1. Germline CDR1 is MNHNS and CDR2 is SASEGT. J gave up 5 bases and V 5 bases, and 7 bases lay outside the gene matches. CDR3 length: 15 residues. The CDR3 reads CASSFGQGARTEAFF. CDR3 bases: TGTGCCAGCAGTTTCGGACAGGGGGCGCGAACTGAAGCTTTCTTT.

The gene calls are TRBV4-1 and TRBJ1-3; D possibly corresponds to TRBD1 (6 bases). The germline V and J ends were trimmed by 7 bases and 0 bases, with 16 bases remaining between them. The germline V gene has CDR1 MGHRA and CDR2 YSYEKL. CDR3 size: 16 residues. In DNA form, the CDR3 reads TGCGCCAGCAACTATGACAGGATGAGCTCTGGAAACACCATATATTTT. Amino acids: CASNYDRMSSGNTIYF.

The CDR3 DNA reads as TGTGCCAGCAGCTACCTAACAGATCGGGGTAACACTGAAGCTTTCTTT. Encoded protein: CASSYLTDRGNTEAFF. The chain has TRBV9 and TRBJ1-1, with D hard to call. Germline CDR1 is SGDLS and CDR2 is YYNGEE. This CDR3 spans 16 amino acids. Deletions cut 4 bases from V and 2 bases from J, with 18 bases between. Full variable domain (rest looked up from reference TRBV9 and TRBJ1-1): DSGVTQTPKHLITATGQRVTLRCSPRSGDLSVYWYQQSLDQGLQFLIQYYNGEERAKGNILERFSAQQFPDLHSELNLSSLELGDSALYFCASSYLTDRGNTEAFFGQGTRLTVV.

The chain couples TRBV5-4 to TRBJ2-7; no reliable D call. V was shortened by 3 bases and J by 0 bases, with 16 bases between the two germline ends. The CDR3 length is 16 residues. Germline values: CDR1 SGHNT, CDR2 YYREEE (reference sequence). The CDR3 protein is CASSYDPGQSSYEQYF. In DNA form, the CDR3 reads TGTGCCAGCAGCTATGACCCCGGGCAGAGCTCCTACGAGCAGTACTTC.

The rearrangement uses TRBV6-5 and TRBJ2-1, with 8 bases aligning to TRBD2. J gave up 1 base and V 2 bases, and 4 bases lay outside the gene matches. Germline lookup yields CDR1 MNHEY and CDR2 SVGAGI. CDR3 length: 16 residues. CDR3 protein: CASSYGPSGSYNEQFF. CDR3 sequence (DNA): TGTGCCAGCAGTTACGGGCCTAGCGGGTCCTACAATGAGCAGTTCTTC.

Comment on this clone: Other DNA sequences from this sample encode an identical CDR3 as well. The rearrangement uses TRBV7-2 and TRBJ2-5, with D maybe TRBD1 (6 bases). CDR1 SGHTA and CDR2 FQGNSA come from the germline V gene. CDR3 length equals 15 residues. V gave up 1 base and J gave up 2 bases, with 11 bases separating them. The chain's CDR3 is CASSLGTALQETQYF. CDR3 nucleotides: TGTGCCAGCAGCTTAGGGACAGCCTTACAAGAGACCCAGTACTTC.

Regarding this clone: The sample has other DNA sequences that encode this CDR3 too. The rearrangement uses TRBV5-1 and TRBJ2-2, with a tentative D call TRBD1 (5 bases). V lost 3 bases to trimming and J lost 1 base, with 10 bases between them. In germline, CDR1 is SGHRS, CDR2 YFSETQ. There are 15 residues in the CDR3. The CDR3 coding sequence is TGCGCCAGCAGCTGGAATAGGGGGAACACCGGGGAGCTGTTTTTT. This codes for CASSWNRGNTGELFF.

The chain carries TRBV30 and TRBJ1-1; D gene unclear. Germline assignment: CDR1 GTSNPN and CDR2 SVGIG (reference sequence). The CDR3 is 14 amino acids. The ends were cut back, 3 bases at V and 1 base at J, with 12 bases in the middle. In nucleotides, the CDR3 is TGTGCCTGGAGGGTCCGGGGAGCGAACACTGAAGCTTTCTTT. This translates into CAWRVRGANTEAFF.

V gene TRBV5-1 combines with J gene TRBJ1-1, with D perhaps matching TRBD1 (5 bases). With 3 bases removed from V and 4 bases from J, the gap between germline ends came to 13 bases. This CDR3 comprises 14 residues. The germline gives CDR1 SGHRS, CDR2 YFSETQ. CDR3 bases: TGCGCCAGCAGCTCGATGACAGCGGGCACTGAAGCTTTCTTT. This translates into CASSSMTAGTEAFF. The full variable domain, completed using reference TRBV5-1 and TRBJ1-1, is KAGVTQTPRYLIKTRGQQVTLSCSPISGHRSVSWYQQTPGQGLQFLFEYFSETQRNKGNFPGRFSGRQFSNSRSEMNVSTLELGDSALYLCASSSMTAGTEAFFGQGTRLTVV.

The chain employs TRBV10-3 and TRBJ2-2; 7 bases fit TRBD2. CDR1 and CDR2 (germline): ENHRY, SYGVKD. The V segment lost 3 bases and the J segment 2 bases; nucleotides outside the gene matches: 6. The CDR3 is 16 amino acids. The CDR3: CAISDGGRVNTGELFF. The CDR3 DNA reads as TGTGCCATCAGTGATGGAGGGAGGGTTAACACCGGGGAGCTGTTTTTT.

The chain is built from TRBV21-1 and TRBJ1-1. TRBV21-1 is flagged as a pseudogene. The CDR3 is 15 amino acids. The CDR3 region is CASLPTNLRNTEAFF. CDR3 coding DNA: TGTGCCAGCCTTCCAACTAATTTGAGGAACACTGAAGCTTTCTTT.